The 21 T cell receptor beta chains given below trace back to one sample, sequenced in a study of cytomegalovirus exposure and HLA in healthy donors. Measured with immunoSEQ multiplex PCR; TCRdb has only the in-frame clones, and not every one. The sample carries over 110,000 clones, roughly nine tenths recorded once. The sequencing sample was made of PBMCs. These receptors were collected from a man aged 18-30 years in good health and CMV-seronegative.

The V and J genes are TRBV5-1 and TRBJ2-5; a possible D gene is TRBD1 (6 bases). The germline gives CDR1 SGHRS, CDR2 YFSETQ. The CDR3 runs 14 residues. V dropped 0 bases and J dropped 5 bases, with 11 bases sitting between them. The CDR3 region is CASSLERGLETQYF. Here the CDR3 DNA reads TGCGCCAGCAGCTTGGAAAGGGGGTTGGAGACCCAGTACTTC.

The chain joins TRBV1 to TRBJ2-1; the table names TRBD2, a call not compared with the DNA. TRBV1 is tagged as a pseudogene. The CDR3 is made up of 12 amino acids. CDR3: CTSSQGDNEQFF. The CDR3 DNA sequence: TGCACCAGCAGCCAGGGAGACAATGAGCAGTTCTTC.

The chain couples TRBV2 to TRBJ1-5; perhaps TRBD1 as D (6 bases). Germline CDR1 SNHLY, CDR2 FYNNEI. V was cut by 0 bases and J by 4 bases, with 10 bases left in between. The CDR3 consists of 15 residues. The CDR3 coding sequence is TGTGCCAGCAGTGAAGCCCGGACAGCTAATCAGCCCCAGCATTTT. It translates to CASSEARTANQPQHF.

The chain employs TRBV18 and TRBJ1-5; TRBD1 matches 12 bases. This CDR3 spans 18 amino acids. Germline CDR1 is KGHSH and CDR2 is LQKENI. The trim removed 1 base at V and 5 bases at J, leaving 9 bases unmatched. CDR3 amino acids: CASSPRGTGGPSDQPQHF. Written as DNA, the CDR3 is TGTGCCAGCTCACCACGGGGGACAGGGGGCCCTAGTGATCAGCCCCAGCATTTT.

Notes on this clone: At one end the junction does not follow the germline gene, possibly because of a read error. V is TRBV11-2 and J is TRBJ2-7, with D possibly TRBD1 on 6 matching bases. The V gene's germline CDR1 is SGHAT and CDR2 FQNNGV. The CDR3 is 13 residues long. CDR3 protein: CASTLTDRFEQYF. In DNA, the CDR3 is TGTGCCAGCACCTTAACCGACAGGTTCGAGCAGTACTTC.

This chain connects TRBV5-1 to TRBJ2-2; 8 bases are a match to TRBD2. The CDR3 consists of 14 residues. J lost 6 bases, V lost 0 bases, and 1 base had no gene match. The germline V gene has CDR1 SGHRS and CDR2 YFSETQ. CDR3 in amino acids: CASSLDGGAGELFF. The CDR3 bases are TGCGCCAGCAGCTTGGACGGGGGGGCCGGGGAGCTGTTTTTT.

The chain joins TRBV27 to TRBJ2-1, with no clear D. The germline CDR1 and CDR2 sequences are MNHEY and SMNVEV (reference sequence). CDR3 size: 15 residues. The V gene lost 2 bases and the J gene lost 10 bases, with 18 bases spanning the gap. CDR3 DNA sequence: TGTGCCAGCAGTTTAGGTCAATCCCTTACGAGGGAGCAGTTCTTC. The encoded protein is CASSLGQSLTREQFF.

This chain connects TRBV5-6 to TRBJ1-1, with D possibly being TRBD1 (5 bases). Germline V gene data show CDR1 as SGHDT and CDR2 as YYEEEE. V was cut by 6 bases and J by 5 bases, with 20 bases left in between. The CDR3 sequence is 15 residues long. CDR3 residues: CASNPGKGRTTEAFF. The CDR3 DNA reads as TGTGCCAGCAATCCGGGGAAGGGGAGGACGACTGAAGCTTTCTTT.

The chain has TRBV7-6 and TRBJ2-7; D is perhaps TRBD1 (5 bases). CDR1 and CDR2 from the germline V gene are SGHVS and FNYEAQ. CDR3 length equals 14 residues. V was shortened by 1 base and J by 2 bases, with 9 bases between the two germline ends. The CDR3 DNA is TGTGCCAGCAGCTTAGAGGGGTCAACCTACGAGCAGTACTTC. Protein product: CASSLEGSTYEQYF.

The CDR3 bases are TGTGCCAGCGGGGCCCAGGGTGTCTACGAGCAGTACTTC. Translation: CASGAQGVYEQYF. J is TRBJ2-7 and V is TRBV27; tentative D call: TRBD1 (5 bases). The V gene's germline CDR1 is MNHEY and CDR2 SMNVEV (reference sequence). The V end was cut by 8 bases, the J end by 3 bases, with 14 bases between. The CDR3 covers 13 residues.

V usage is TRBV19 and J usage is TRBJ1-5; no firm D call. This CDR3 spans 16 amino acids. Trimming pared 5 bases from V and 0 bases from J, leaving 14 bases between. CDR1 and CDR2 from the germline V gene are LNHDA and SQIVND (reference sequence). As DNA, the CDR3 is TGTGCCAGTAGTGTTCGAGGGCTTTATAGCAATCAGCCCCAGCATTTT. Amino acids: CASSVRGLYSNQPQHF.

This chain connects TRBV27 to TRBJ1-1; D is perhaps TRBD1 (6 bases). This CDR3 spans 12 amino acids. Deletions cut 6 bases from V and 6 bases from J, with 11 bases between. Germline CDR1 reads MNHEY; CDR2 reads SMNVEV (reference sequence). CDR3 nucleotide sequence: TGTGCCAGCAGAGACAGGCGCGCTGAAGCTTTCTTT. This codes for CASRDRRAEAFF.

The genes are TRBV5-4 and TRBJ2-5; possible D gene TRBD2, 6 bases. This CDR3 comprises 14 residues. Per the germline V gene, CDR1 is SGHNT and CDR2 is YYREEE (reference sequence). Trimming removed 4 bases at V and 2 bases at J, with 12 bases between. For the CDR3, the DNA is TGTGCCAGCAGCCTCCGCAGCGGGCAAGAGACCCAGTACTTC. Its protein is CASSLRSGQETQYF.

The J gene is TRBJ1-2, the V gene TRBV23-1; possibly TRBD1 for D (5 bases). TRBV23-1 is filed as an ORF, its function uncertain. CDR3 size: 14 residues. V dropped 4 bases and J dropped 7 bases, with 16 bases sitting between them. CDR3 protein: CASSPRAGRGGYTF. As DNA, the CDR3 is TGCGCCAGCAGTCCTAGGGCAGGGAGGGGTGGCTACACCTTC.

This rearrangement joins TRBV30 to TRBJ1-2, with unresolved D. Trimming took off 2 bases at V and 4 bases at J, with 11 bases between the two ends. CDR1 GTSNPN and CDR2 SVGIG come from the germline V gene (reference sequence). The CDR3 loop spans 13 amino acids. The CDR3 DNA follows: TGTGCCTGGAGTCCACAGTCTATCTATGGCTACACCTTC. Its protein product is CAWSPQSIYGYTF.

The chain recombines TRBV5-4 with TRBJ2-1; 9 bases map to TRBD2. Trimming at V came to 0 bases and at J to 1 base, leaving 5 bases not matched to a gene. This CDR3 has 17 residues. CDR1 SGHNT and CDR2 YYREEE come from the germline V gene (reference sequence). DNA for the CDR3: TGTGCCAGCAGCTTGGGACTAGCGGCGACATCCTACAATGAGCAGTTCTTC. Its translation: CASSLGLAATSYNEQFF.

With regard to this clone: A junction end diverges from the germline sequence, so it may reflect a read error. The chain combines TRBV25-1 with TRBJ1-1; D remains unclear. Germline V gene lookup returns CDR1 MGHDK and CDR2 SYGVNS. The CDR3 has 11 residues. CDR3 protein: CASFEPAAAQF. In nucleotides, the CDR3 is TGTGCCAGCTTCGAACCGGCGGCAGCTCAATTT.

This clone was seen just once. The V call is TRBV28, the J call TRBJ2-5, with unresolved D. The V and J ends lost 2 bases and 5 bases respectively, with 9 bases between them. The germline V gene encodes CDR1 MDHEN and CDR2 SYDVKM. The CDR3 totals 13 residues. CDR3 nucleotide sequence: TGTGCCAGCAGTTTACTAGAAAGGGAGACCCAGTACTTC. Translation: CASSLLERETQYF.

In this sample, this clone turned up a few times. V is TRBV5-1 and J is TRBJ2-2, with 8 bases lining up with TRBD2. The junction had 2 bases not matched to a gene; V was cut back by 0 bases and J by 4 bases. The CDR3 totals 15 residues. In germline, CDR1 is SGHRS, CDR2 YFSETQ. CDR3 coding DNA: TGCGCCAGCAGCTTGGGTCTAGCGGGCACCGGGGAGCTGTTTTTT. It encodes CASSLGLAGTGELFF.

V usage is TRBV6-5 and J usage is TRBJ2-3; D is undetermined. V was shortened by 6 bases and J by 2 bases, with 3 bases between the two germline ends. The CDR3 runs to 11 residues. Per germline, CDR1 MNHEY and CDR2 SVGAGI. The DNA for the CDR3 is TGTGCCAGCAGAGCCACAGATACGCAGTATTTT. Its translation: CASRATDTQYF.

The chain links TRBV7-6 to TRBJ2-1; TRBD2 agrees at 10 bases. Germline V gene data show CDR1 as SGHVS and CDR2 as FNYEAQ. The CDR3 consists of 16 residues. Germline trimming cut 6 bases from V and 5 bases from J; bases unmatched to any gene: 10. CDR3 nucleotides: TGTGCCAGCAGTTTCCATCTAGCGGGAGCGAACAATGAGCAGTTCTTC. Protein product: CASSFHLAGANNEQFF. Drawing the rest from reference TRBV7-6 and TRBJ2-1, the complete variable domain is GAGVSQSPRYKVTKRGQDVALRCDPISGHVSLYWYRQALGQGPEFLTYFNYEAQQDKSGLPNDRFSAERPEGSISTLTIQRTEQRDSAMYRCASSFHLAGANNEQFFGPGTRLTVL.